This is a list of T cell receptor beta chains from one sample in a study of blood T cell repertoires in COVID-19. Sequencing used immunoSEQ multiplex PCR; TCRdb keeps in-frame clones, though not all of them. This sample has 130,000 or so clones; about 89% occur once, and the top ten carry approximately 4.5%. Sequencing was carried out using peripheral blood. The receptor set was obtained from a man aged 60 to 75 with COVID-19, enrolled during active disease. Both conserved end residues are part of each CDR3. A D gene is named only where the DNA matches it firmly. Only some rows state a clone size, as once, few, many or a class for expanded clones.

J gene,clone size,D gene,V gene,CDR3 DNA,CDR3 protein
TRBJ2-3,NA,NA,TRBV7-9,TGTGCCAGCAGCTTCTTAGCGCTCCCCACAGATACGCAGTATTTT,CASSFLALPTDTQYF
TRBJ1-3,few,NA,TRBV11-2,TGTGCCAGCAGCTCGGACTTATCGGGAAACACCATATATTTT,CASSSDLSGNTIYF
TRBJ2-7,NA,TRBD1,TRBV5-1,TGCGCCAGCAGCCCAGGACAGGGGGTTAATTACGAGCAGTACTTC,CASSPGQGVNYEQYF
TRBJ2-1,NA,TRBD1,TRBV10-3,TGTGCCATCAGTGAGGACAAACCGGGACAGAGGTACTACAATGAGCAGTTCTTC,CAISEDKPGQRYYNEQFF
TRBJ2-7,few,NA,TRBV21-1,TGTGCCAGCAGCAGCCGACAGTTGAAGAGCTCCTACGAGCAGTACTTC,CASSSRQLKSSYEQYF
TRBJ2-5,NA,TRBD1,TRBV5-1,TGCGCCAGCAGCTCCGGGGACAGCCTCCAAGAGACCCAGTACTTC,CASSSGDSLQETQYF
TRBJ2-1,NA,NA,TRBV7-8,TGTGCCAGCAGCCTATCGAATGAGCAGTTCTTC,CASSLSNEQFF
TRBJ1-6,once,NA,TRBV6-5,TGTGCCAGCCACGGGGGGTCCTCACCCCTCCACTTT,CASHGGSSPLHF
TRBJ2-5,once,NA,TRBV6-2/TRBV6-3,TGTGCCAGCAGTTGGCCGTGGGGTAGCGCGGAAGGGACCCAGTACTTC,CASSWPWGSAEGTQYF
TRBJ2-7,few,NA,TRBV24-1,TGTGCCACCAGTGCCCGGACAGTACCGCCTTACGAGCAGTACTTC,CATSARTVPPYEQYF
TRBJ1-2,NA,NA,TRBV6-5,TGTGCCAGCTCTCCGAGCAGGGTGGATGGCTACACCTTC,CASSPSRVDGYTF
TRBJ2-6,NA,NA,TRBV15,TGTGCCACGACCCGATATAGCGGGGCCAACGTCCTGACTTTC,CATTRYSGANVLTF
TRBJ1-2,NA,NA,TRBV28,TGTGCCAGCAGTCCCCCGGGGTCGGGCCCGGGTAACTATGGCTACACCTTC,CASSPPGSGPGNYGYTF
TRBJ1-6,NA,NA,TRBV12-3/TRBV12-4,TGTGCCAGCAGTTTAGAAGCCGATTCACCCCTCCACTTT,CASSLEADSPLHF
TRBJ1-1,once,TRBD1,TRBV6-6,TGTGCCAGCGGGAATCAGGGGGAGAACACTGAAGCTTTCTTT,CASGNQGENTEAFF
TRBJ1-1,NA,TRBD1,TRBV7-2,TGTGCCAGCAGCTGGACAGGGACACCTAGGGGGACTGAAGCTTTCTTT,CASSWTGTPRGTEAFF
TRBJ1-5,NA,NA,TRBV5-5,TGTGCCAGCAGCACCGGACAGTTTTATAGCAATCAGCCCCAGCATTTT,CASSTGQFYSNQPQHF
TRBJ1-3,once,TRBD1,TRBV5-1,TGCGCCAGCAGCTTGGGAGGACAGGGAAGGGGCTCTGGAAACACCATATATTTT,CASSLGGQGRGSGNTIYF
TRBJ1-1,NA,NA,TRBV29-1,TGCAGCGCGACACGGATGGGGCGTGAAGCTTTCTTT,CSATRMGREAFF
TRBJ1-2,NA,TRBD1,TRBV4-3,TGCGCCAGCAGCCAAGATCCCAGGGGGCCGTCTGGCTACACCTTC,CASSQDPRGPSGYTF
TRBJ1-3,NA,TRBD1,TRBV5-5,TGTGCCAGCAGCTTCGCGACAGGGGAAGACACCATATATTTT,CASSFATGEDTIYF
TRBJ2-5,NA,NA,TRBV7-2,TGTGCCAGCAGCTACTCCGGAGGGTCTCAAGAGACCCAGTACTTC,CASSYSGGSQETQYF
TRBJ1-6,NA,TRBD1,TRBV5-8,TGTGCCAGCAGCACCGGACAGGGGACCAGTTCACCCCTCCACTTT,CASSTGQGTSSPLHF
TRBJ2-3,once,NA,TRBV20-1,TGCAGTGCCAGGATTACAGATACGCAGTATTTT,CSARITDTQYF
TRBJ2-7,NA,TRBD1,TRBV6-5,TGTGCCAGCAAGATGACAGGGGGCTTCTACGAGCAGTACTTC,CASKMTGGFYEQYF
TRBJ1-2,NA,TRBD1,TRBV29-1,TGCAGCGTTGAGGCCGACAGGGAAGGTAGTGGCTACACCTTC,CSVEADREGSGYTF
TRBJ2-5,NA,NA,TRBV19,TGTGCCAGTAGTAAGGGACTGCAAGAGACCCAGTACTTC,CASSKGLQETQYF
TRBJ2-3,NA,NA,TRBV3-1/TRBV3-2,TGTGCCAGCAGCCTCGGGGGAACAGATACGCAGTATTTT,CASSLGGTDTQYF
TRBJ2-6,NA,NA,TRBV19,TGTGCCAGTAGGGAATGGAGGGGGCGGACTGGGGCCAACGTCCTGACTTTC,CASREWRGRTGANVLTF
TRBJ1-1,NA,TRBD1,TRBV30,TGTGCCTGGAGCGTAGGGACAGTGAACACTGAAGCTTTCTTT,CAWSVGTVNTEAFF
TRBJ2-3,NA,TRBD1,TRBV28,TGTGCCAGCAGGGGGGACAGGGGGCAGGGAGATACGCAGTATTTT,CASRGDRGQGDTQYF
TRBJ2-5,NA,NA,TRBV6-1,TGTGCCAGCAGTGAACCAGGGGACCTCCAAGAGACCCAGTACTTC,CASSEPGDLQETQYF
TRBJ1-6,NA,NA,TRBV19,TGTGCCACCCAGGGACGGGGGATTCGTTCACCCCTCCACTTT,CATQGRGIRSPLHF
TRBJ1-1,NA,NA,TRBV5-5,TGTGCCAGCAGCCTTACATTTTTTCTCGGGACTGAAGCTTTCTTT,CASSLTFFLGTEAFF
TRBJ1-4,NA,TRBD1,TRBV7-8,TGTGCCAGCAGCTTAATGACAGGGGTTTACGCAACTAATGAAAAACTGTTTTTT,CASSLMTGVYATNEKLFF
TRBJ2-1,NA,TRBD2,TRBV10-3,TGTGCCATCAGTGAAGGCGGGGGGGCAGACGGTGAGCAGTTCTTC,CAISEGGGADGEQFF
TRBJ1-3,few,NA,TRBV9,TGTGCCAGCAGCCCCCGATTTAGCTCTGGAAACACCATATATTTT,CASSPRFSSGNTIYF
TRBJ1-4,NA,TRBD1,TRBV5-8,TGTGCCAGCAACCCGACAGGGGGCCCTCCCATTAATGAAAAACTGTTTTTT,CASNPTGGPPINEKLFF
TRBJ1-2,NA,TRBD1,TRBV5-1,TGCGCCAGCAGCCAAGGACAGGGTATAATCTATGGCTACACCTTC,CASSQGQGIIYGYTF
TRBJ2-5,NA,NA,TRBV5-1,TGCGCCAGCAGTTCCGGGACTGAGGTAGGGGAGACCCAGTACTTC,CASSSGTEVGETQYF
TRBJ2-7,NA,NA,TRBV6-5,TGTGCCAGCAGTTACCCCCTCCCCGAGCAGTACTTC,CASSYPLPEQYF
TRBJ1-2,NA,TRBD1,TRBV10-3,TGTGCCATCAGTAATAAGGACAGGGAGGTGGGGGGCTACACCTTC,CAISNKDREVGGYTF
TRBJ1-6,once,TRBD1,TRBV11-2,TGTGCCAGCAGCTCACAGGGGGGACCTAATTCACCCCTCCACTTT,CASSSQGGPNSPLHF
TRBJ2-3,NA,TRBD2,TRBV30,TGTGCCTGGGGCCCGGGGGGAAGCACAGATACGCAGTATTTT,CAWGPGGSTDTQYF
TRBJ2-1,NA,TRBD2,TRBV18,TGTGCCAGCTCACCAGGAGCGGGGGGGTCCTACAATGAGCAGTTCTTC,CASSPGAGGSYNEQFF
TRBJ2-1,NA,TRBD2,TRBV9,TGTGCCAGCAGCGTATCGGGGGGGCGCGGAAGTGAGCAGTTCTTC,CASSVSGGRGSEQFF
TRBJ2-5,NA,TRBD2,TRBV5-1,TGCGCCAGCCGACTACTAGCGGGGGGCCAAGAGACCCAGTACTTC,CASRLLAGGQETQYF
TRBJ2-3,NA,NA,TRBV11-2,TGTGCCAGCAGTAGTGGGACCCGGGGGGATACGCAGTATTTT,CASSSGTRGDTQYF
TRBJ1-6,NA,TRBD1,TRBV9,TGTGCCAGCAGCGAAGAGACAGGGGCTAATTCACCCCTCCACTTT,CASSEETGANSPLHF
TRBJ1-6,NA,NA,TRBV6-5,TGTGCCAGCAGTTACTCGACTGGCCCCTATAATTCACCCCTCCACTTT,CASSYSTGPYNSPLHF